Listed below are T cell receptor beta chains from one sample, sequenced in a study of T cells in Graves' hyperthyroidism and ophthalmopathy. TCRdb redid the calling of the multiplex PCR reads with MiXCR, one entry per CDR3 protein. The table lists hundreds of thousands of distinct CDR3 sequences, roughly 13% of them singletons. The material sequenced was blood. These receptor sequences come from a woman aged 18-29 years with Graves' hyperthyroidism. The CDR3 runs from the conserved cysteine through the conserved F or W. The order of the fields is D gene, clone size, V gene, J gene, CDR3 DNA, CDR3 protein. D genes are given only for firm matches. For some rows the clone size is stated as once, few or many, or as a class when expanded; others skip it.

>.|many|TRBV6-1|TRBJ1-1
TGTGCCAGCAACGGAGACGGGGACACTGAAGCTTTCTTT
CASNGDGDTEAFF
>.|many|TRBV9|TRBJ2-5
TGTGCCAGCAGCGTAGATGGAGAGGGGTTGACGGAGACCCAGTACTTC
CASSVDGEGLTETQYF
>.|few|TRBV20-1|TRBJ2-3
TGCAGTGGTTTATTTGGGGGGGGGCTTAGCACAGATACGCAGTATTTT
CSGLFGGGLSTDTQYF
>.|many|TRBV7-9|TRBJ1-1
TGTGCCAGCAGCCAAAGGACAGATCAGAACACTGAAGCTTTCTTT
CASSQRTDQNTEAFF
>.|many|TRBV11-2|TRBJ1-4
TGTGCCAGCAGCCCTCAGACAACTAATGAAAAACTGTTTTTT
CASSPQTTNEKLFF
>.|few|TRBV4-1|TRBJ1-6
TGCGCCAGCAGCCAAATGTATGTGATGGGGACAACCAGCTCCTATAATTCACCCCTCCACTTT
CASSQMYVMGTTSSYNSPLHF
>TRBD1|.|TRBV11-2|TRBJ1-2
TGTGCCAGCAGGTACACAGGGGGTCATGGCTACACCTTC
CASRYTGGHGYTF
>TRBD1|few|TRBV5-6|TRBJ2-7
TGTGCCAGCAGCTTGGGGAACAGGGGGCAGTACTTC
CASSLGNRGQYF
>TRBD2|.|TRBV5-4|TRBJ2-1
TGTGCCAGCAGCCCCTTGACTAGCGGGATCGGCAATGAGCAGTTCTTC
CASSPLTSGIGNEQFF
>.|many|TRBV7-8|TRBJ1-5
TGTGCCAGCAGCTTAAGCTCGCAGGGGAGCAATCAGCCCCAGCATTTT
CASSLSSQGSNQPQHF
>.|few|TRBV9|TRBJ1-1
TGTGCCAGCAGCGCGGACATTTCCTTTGAAGCTTTCTTT
CASSADISFEAFF
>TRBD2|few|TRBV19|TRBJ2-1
TGTGCCAGTAGTCACCGGACTAGCGGGACTGCTGAGCAGTTCTTC
CASSHRTSGTAEQFF
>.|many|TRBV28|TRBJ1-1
TGTGCCAGCAGTTTCGGGGTCTTAGCTGAAGCTTTCTTT
CASSFGVLAEAFF
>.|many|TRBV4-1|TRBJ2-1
TGCGCCAGCAGCGAAGTAGCTCACGGGGAGCAGTTCTTC
CASSEVAHGEQFF
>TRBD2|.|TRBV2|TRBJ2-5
TGTGCCAGCAGTGAAGGAGCGGGGGGGCCAGAAGGGACTCAGTACTTC
CASSEGAGGPEGTQYF
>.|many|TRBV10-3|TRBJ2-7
TGTGCCATCAGTGACTCCCAGGTCGCCTACGAGCAGTACTTC
CAISDSQVAYEQYF
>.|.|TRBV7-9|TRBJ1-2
TGTGCCAGCAGCTTAGTGGGTGCCTATGGCTACACCTTC
CASSLVGAYGYTF
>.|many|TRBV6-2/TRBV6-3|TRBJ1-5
TGTGCCAGCAGTTACGGGGGAAGCAATCAGCCCCAGCATTTT
CASSYGGSNQPQHF
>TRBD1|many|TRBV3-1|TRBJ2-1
TGTGCCAGCAGCCAAGTAGCAGGGGGCGGCTACAATGAGCAGTTCTTC
CASSQVAGGGYNEQFF
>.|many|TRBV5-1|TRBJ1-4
TGCGCCAGCAGCTTGGATGGGGCAGGTGAAAAACTGTTTTTT
CASSLDGAGEKLFF
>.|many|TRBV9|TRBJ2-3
TGTGCCAGCAGCGTAGGGGAGCTCGGCCTGAGCACAGATACGCAGTATTTT
CASSVGELGLSTDTQYF
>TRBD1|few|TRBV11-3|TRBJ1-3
TGTGCCAGCAGCTTATACCTCAGGGGGGCATCCTCTGGAAACACCATATATTTT
CASSLYLRGASSGNTIYF
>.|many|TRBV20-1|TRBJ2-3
TGCAGTGCTGCAGGGACAGATACGCAGTATTTT
CSAAGTDTQYF
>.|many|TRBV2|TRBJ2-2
TGTGCCAGCATGGGCAAAACGAACACCGGGGAGCTGTTTTTT
CASMGKTNTGELFF
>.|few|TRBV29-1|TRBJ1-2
TGCAGCCTTCGGGGCTCTGGGGGCTACACCTTC
CSLRGSGGYTF
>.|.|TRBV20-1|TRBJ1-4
TGCAGTGCTAGAGCCGGTGGGGCAACTAATGAAAAACTGTTTTTT
CSARAGGATNEKLFF
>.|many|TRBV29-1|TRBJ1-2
TGCAGCGTTGGGAAAGCCGGGGGCTATGGCTACACCTTC
CSVGKAGGYGYTF
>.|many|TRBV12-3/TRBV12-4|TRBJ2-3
TGTGCCAGCAGCCAAGGAGCGACGCAGTATTTT
CASSQGATQYF
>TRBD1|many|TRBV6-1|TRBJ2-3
TGTGCCAGCAGTCCCCGGACAGGGATGGAGGGTACGCAGTATTTT
CASSPRTGMEGTQYF
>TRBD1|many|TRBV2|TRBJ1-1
TGTGCCAGCACGACAGGGAGGAACACTGAAGCTTTCTTT
CASTTGRNTEAFF
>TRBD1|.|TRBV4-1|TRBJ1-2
TGCGCCAGCAGCCAAGGACAGGGCGTGGACTATGGCTACACCTTC
CASSQGQGVDYGYTF
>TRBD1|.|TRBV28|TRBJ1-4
TGTGCCAGCAGCCGCAGCCCGGGACAGGTTCGGCTTGAAAAACTGTTTTTT
CASSRSPGQVRLEKLFF